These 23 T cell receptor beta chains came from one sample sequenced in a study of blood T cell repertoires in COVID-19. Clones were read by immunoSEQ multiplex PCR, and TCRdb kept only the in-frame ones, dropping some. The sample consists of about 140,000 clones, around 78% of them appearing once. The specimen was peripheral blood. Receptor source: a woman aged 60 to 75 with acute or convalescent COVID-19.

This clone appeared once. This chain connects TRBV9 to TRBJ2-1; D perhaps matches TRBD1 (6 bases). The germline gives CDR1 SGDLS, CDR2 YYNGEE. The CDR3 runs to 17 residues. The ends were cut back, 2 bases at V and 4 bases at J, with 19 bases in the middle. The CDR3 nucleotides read TGTGCCAGCAGCGTGCATTTAGGGCTGGGACAATACAATGAGCAGTTCTTC. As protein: CASSVHLGLGQYNEQFF.

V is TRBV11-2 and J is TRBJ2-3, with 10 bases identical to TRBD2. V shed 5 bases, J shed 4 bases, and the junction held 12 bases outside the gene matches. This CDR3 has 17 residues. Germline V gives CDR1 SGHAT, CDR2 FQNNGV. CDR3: CASSPEVLAGDPDTQYF. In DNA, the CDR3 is TGTGCCAGCAGCCCAGAGGTCCTAGCGGGAGACCCAGATACGCAGTATTTT.

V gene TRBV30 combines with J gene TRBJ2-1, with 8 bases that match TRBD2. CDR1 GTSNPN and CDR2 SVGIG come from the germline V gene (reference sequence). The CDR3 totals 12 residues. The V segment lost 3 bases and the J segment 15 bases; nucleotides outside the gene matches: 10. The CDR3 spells CAWSGGLVPSFF. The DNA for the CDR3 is TGTGCCTGGAGCGGGGGACTAGTCCCATCGTTCTTC.

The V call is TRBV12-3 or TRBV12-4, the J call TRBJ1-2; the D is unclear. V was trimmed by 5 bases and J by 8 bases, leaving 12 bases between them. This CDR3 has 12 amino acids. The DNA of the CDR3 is TGTGCCAGCAGTCCCGGGATATCGGGCTACACCTTC. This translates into CASSPGISGYTF.

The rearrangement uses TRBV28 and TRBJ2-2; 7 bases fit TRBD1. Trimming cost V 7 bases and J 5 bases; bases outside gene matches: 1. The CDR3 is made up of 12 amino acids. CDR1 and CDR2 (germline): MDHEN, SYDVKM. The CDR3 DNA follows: TGTGCCAGCAACAGGGGTACCGGGGAGCTGTTTTTT. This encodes CASNRGTGELFF.

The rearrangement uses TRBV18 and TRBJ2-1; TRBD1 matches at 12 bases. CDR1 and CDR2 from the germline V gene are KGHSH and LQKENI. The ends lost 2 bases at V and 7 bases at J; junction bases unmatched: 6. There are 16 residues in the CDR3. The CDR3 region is CASSPGTGGPWNEQFF. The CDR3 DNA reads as TGTGCCAGCTCACCAGGGACAGGGGGCCCATGGAATGAGCAGTTCTTC.

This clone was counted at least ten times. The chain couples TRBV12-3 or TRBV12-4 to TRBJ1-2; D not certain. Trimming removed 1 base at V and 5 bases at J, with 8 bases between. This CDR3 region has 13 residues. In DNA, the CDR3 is TGTGCCAGCAGTTTAGAGCCAAGATATGGCTACACCTTC. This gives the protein CASSLEPRYGYTF.

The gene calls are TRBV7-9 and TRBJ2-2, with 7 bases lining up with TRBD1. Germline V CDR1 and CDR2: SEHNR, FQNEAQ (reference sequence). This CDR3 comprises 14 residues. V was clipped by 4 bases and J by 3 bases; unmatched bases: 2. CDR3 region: CASSYRGYTGELFF. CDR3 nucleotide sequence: TGTGCCAGCAGCTACAGGGGTTACACCGGGGAGCTGTTTTTT.

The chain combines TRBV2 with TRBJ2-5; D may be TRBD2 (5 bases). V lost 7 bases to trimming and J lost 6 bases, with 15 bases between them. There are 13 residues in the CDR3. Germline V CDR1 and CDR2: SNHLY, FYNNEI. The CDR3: CASKRTMTQTQYF. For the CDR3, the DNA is TGTGCCAGCAAGCGGACCATGACTCAGACCCAGTACTTC.

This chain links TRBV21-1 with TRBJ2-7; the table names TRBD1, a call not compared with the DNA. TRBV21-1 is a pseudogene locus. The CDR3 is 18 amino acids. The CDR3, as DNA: TGTGCCAGCAGCGAGCCGGGACAGCGTGACACAGTCAACTACGAGCAGTACTTC. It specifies CASSEPGQRDTVNYEQYF.

The CDR3: CASSWEPGELFF. In DNA form, the CDR3 reads TGTGCCAGCAGCTGGGAGCCCGGGGAGCTGTTTTTT. The rearrangement uses TRBV5-6 and TRBJ2-2; a weak D match, TRBD2 (5 bases). CDR3 size: 12 residues. Per germline, CDR1 SGHDT and CDR2 YYEEEE. V dropped 3 bases and J dropped 6 bases, with 6 bases sitting between them.

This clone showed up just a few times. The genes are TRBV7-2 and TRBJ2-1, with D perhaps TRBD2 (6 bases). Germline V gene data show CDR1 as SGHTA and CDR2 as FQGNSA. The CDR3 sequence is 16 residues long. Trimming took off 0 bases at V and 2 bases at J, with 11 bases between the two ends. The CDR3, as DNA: TGTGCCAGCAGCTTAGCGGGGTGGACTACCTACAATGAGCAGTTCTTC. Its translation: CASSLAGWTTYNEQFF.

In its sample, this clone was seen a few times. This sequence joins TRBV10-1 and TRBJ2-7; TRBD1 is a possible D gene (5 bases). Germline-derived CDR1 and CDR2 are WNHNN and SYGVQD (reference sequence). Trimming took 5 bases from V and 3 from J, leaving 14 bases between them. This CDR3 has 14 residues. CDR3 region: CASSPQVTGYEQYF. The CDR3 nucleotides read TGCGCCAGCAGTCCCCAGGTAACAGGCTACGAGCAGTACTTC.

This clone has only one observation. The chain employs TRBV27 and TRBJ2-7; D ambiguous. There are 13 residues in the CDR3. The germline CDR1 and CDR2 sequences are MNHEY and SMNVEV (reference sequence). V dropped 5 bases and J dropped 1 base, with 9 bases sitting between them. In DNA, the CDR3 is TGTGCCAGCAGTATCTCTTCTTCCTACGAGCAGTACTTC. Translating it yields CASSISSSYEQYF.

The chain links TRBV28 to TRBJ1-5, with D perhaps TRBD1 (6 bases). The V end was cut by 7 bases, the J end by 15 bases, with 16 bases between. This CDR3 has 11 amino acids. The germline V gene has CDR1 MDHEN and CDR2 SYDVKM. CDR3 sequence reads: CASTETGTRHF. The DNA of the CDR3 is TGTGCCAGCACAGAGACAGGAACCCGGCATTTT.

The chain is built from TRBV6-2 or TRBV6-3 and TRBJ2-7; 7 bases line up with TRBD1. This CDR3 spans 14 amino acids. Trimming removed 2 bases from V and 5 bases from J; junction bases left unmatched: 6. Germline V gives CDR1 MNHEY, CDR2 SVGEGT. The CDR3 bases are TGTGCCAGCAGTTACAGCAGGGGGAGCAACGAGCAGTACTTC. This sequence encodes CASSYSRGSNEQYF.

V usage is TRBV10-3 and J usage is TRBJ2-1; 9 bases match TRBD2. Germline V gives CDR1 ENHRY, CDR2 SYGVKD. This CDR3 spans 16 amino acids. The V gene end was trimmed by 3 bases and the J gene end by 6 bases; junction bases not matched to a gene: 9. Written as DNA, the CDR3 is TGTGCCATCAGTGACTTAGCGGGAGCATCTACCAATGAGCAGTTCTTC. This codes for CAISDLAGASTNEQFF.

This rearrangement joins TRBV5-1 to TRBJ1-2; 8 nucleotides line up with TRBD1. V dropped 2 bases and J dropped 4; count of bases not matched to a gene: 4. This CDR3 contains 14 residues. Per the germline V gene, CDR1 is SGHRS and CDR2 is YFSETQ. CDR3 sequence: CASSFDRGTYGYTF. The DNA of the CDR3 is TGCGCCAGCAGCTTTGACAGGGGAACCTATGGCTACACCTTC.

CDR3 bases: TGTGCCAGCAGTGGGGAGGGGAATCAGCCCCAGCATTTT. Its translation is CASSGEGNQPQHF. The V call is TRBV2, the J call TRBJ1-5, with D possibly being TRBD1 (5 bases). The CDR3 extends over 13 amino acids. Germline CDR1 SNHLY, CDR2 FYNNEI. V was shortened by 4 bases and J by 4 bases, with 8 bases between the two germline ends.

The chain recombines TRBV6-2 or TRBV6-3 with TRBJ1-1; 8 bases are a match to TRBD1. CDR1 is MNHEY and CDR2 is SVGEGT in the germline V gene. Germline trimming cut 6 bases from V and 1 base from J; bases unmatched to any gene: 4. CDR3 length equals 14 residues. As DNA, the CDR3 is TGTGCCAGCAGCCTCGACAGGGGGAACACTGAAGCTTTCTTT. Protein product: CASSLDRGNTEAFF.

The CDR3 DNA follows: TGTGCCAGCAGCCCCATAGGCAGCCGGGGGTATGGCTACACCTTC. It codes for CASSPIGSRGYGYTF. V is TRBV11-2 and J is TRBJ1-2; D might be TRBD1 (5 bases). Trimming took off 5 bases at V and 5 bases at J, with 18 bases between the two ends. CDR3 size: 15 residues. The germline gives CDR1 SGHAT, CDR2 FQNNGV.

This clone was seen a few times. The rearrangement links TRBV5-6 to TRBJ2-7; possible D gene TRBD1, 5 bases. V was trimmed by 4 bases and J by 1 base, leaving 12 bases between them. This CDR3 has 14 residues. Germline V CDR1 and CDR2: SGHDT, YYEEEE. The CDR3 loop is CASSRGRTSYEQYF. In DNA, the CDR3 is TGTGCCAGCAGCCGAGGTAGGACATCCTACGAGCAGTACTTC.

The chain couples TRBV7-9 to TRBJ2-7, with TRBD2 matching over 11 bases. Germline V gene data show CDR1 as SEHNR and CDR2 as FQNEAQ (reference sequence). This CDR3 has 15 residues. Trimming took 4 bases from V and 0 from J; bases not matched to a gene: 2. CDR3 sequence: CASSSSGRSSYEQYF. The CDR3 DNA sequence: TGTGCCAGCAGCTCTAGCGGGAGGAGCTCCTACGAGCAGTACTTC.